The entry below describes one TCR beta chain. Its antigen is unidentified. The data stem from a study of shared clonotypes between healthy human individuals. The wider study: Three CD4 naive, three CD4 memory, two CD8 naive and one CD8 memory plate were used per donor. General observations from the study: Sharing across four donors was highest in naive CD4 (roughly 5%) and lowest in memory CD8 (roughly 0.4%). Larger richness was generally estimated for naive than memory subsets.

Assay: immunoSEQ multiplex PCR; the TCRdb copy retains only in-frame clones and omits some. The sample lists about 580,000 clones, 95% to 98% occurring once. In the naive CD8 group, cells lacked CD45RO and were positively selected for CCR7, so terminally differentiated effector memory CD45RA+ cells were left out. The sequence was collected from a man under 40 in good health. The sample comprised naive CD8+ T cells sorted from blood.

The CDR3 protein is CASSPNGGAGEQYF. The CDR3 bases are TGTGCCAGCAGCCCAAATGGGGGAGCAGGGGAGCAGTACTTC. The chain recombines TRBV7-6 with TRBJ2-7; D possibly matches TRBD1 or TRBD2 (5 bases each). There are 14 residues in the CDR3. V dropped 5 bases and J dropped 7 bases, with 18 bases sitting between them. From germline, CDR1 is SGHVS and CDR2 FNYEAQ.